This TCR beta chain was recorded in a study of technical replicates of blood from several donors. Some clones are missing from TCRdb's copy, which holds only in-frame ones; the method was immunoSEQ multiplex PCR. The sample gives approximately 88,000 clones, just under 95% of which show up once; more than 0.2% is in the top ten. The CDR3 has 14 residues. Trimming removed 6 bases from V and 3 bases from J, with 12 bases in between. Per the germline V gene, CDR1 is LGHNT and CDR2 is FRNRAP. The sequenced material came from T cells isolated from PBMCs. This TCR came from a human donor in good health. The rearrangement joins TRBV12-5 to TRBJ2-1, with a weak D call TRBD1 (6 bases). The CDR3 nucleotides are TGTGCTAGTGGCCGTACAGGGTTCTACAATGAGCAGTTCTTC. Protein: CASGRTGFYNEQFF.